Following are 20 T cell receptor beta chains from one sample sequenced in a study of cytomegalovirus exposure and HLA in healthy donors. The primer mix had 60 Vbeta and 13 Jbeta primers. The table came from immunoSEQ multiplex PCR; TCRdb's copy has only in-frame clones and leaves some out. Listed are about 140,000 clones; approximately 2% falls within the top ten. The sequenced sample consisted of PBMCs. Receptor source: a woman under 30 in good health and CMV-seronegative.

The CDR3 sequence: CAWSRQGPGEKLFF. The CDR3 coding sequence is TGTGCCTGGAGTCGACAGGGTCCGGGGGAAAAACTGTTTTTT. The chain couples TRBV30 to TRBJ1-4; TRBD1 matches at 7 bases. The ends lost 2 bases at V and 8 bases at J; junction bases unmatched: 8. Germline loops: CDR1 GTSNPN, CDR2 SVGIG (reference sequence). This CDR3 region has 14 residues.

The rearrangement uses TRBV9 and TRBJ2-2; D perhaps matches TRBD2 (7 bases). V gave up 3 bases and J gave up 2 bases, with 14 bases separating them. The CDR3 extends over 16 amino acids. Germline V gene data show CDR1 as SGDLS and CDR2 as YYNGEE. CDR3 loop: CASSDVGGHNTGELFF. CDR3 bases: TGTGCCAGCAGCGACGTGGGGGGGCATAACACCGGGGAGCTGTTTTTT. Drawing the rest from reference TRBV9 and TRBJ2-2, the complete variable domain is DSGVTQTPKHLITATGQRVTLRCSPRSGDLSVYWYQQSLDQGLQFLIQYYNGEERAKGNILERFSAQQFPDLHSELNLSSLELGDSALYFCASSDVGGHNTGELFFGEGSRLTVL.

This chain links TRBV6-5 with TRBJ1-2, with D unclear. CDR1 MNHEY and CDR2 SVGAGI come from the germline V gene. With 4 bases removed from V and 8 bases from J, the gap between germline ends came to 8 bases. This CDR3 region has 11 residues. CDR3 nucleotides: TGTGCCAGCAGTTCGACCGGGGGCTACACCTTC. Protein: CASSSTGGYTF.

In regard to this clone: The sample holds other DNA sequences that translate to the same CDR3. The CDR3 spells CASRAGGMNTEAFF. In DNA form, the CDR3 reads TGCGCCAGCAGGGCAGGCGGGATGAACACTGAAGCTTTCTTT. The chain employs TRBV5-1 and TRBJ1-1; D is unresolved. This CDR3 contains 14 residues. Germline V lookup: CDR1 SGHRS, CDR2 YFSETQ. Trimming left V 5 bases short and J 0 bases short, with 11 bases between.

The CDR3 nucleotides read TGTGCCAGCAGTTTAAGGAGTTTAGCGGAAATTACAGATACGCAGTATTTT. This encodes CASSLRSLAEITDTQYF. The rearrangement joins TRBV28 to TRBJ2-3; D might be TRBD2 (6 bases). CDR3 length: 17 amino acids. Germline values: CDR1 MDHEN, CDR2 SYDVKM. With 2 bases removed from V and 3 bases from J, the gap between germline ends came to 18 bases.

This chain links TRBV6-5 with TRBJ2-7; D is possibly TRBD1 (6 bases). The V gene lost 8 bases and the J gene lost 4 bases, with 15 bases spanning the gap. The germline V gene has CDR1 MNHEY and CDR2 SVGAGI. The CDR3 totals 13 residues. CDR3 nucleotide sequence: TGTGCCAGCCGTTCTGGGGACATTTACGAGCAGTACTTC. This codes for CASRSGDIYEQYF.

The chain recombines TRBV19 with TRBJ1-1; tentative D call: TRBD1 (5 bases). Trimming took off 7 bases at V and 4 bases at J, with 13 bases between the two ends. From germline, CDR1 is LNHDA and CDR2 SQIVND (reference sequence). The CDR3 has 13 residues. The CDR3 reads CASTAGRGTEAFF. The CDR3 DNA is TGTGCCAGTACCGCAGGGCGCGGCACTGAAGCTTTCTTT.

The V gene is TRBV14, the J gene TRBJ2-3; possibly TRBD2 for D (5 bases). V shed 0 bases and J shed 1 base, with 17 bases lying between them. The CDR3 consists of 18 residues. Germline loops: CDR1 SGHDN, CDR2 FVKESK. This CDR3 reads CASSQDLKVGGGTDTQYF. The CDR3 DNA reads as TGTGCCAGCAGCCAAGATCTGAAGGTAGGAGGAGGCACAGATACGCAGTATTTT. Drawing the rest from reference TRBV14 and TRBJ2-3, the complete variable domain is EAGVTQFPSHSVIEKGQTVTLRCDPISGHDNLYWYRRVMGKEIKFLLHFVKESKQDESGMPNNRFLAERTGGTYSTLKVQPAELEDSGVYFCASSQDLKVGGGTDTQYFGPGTRLTVL.

The chain carries TRBV19 and TRBJ2-2, with D tentatively TRBD2 (6 bases). V lost 4 bases and J 0 bases, leaving 6 bases between the germline ends. The CDR3 contains 14 residues. Germline V lookup: CDR1 LNHDA, CDR2 SQIVND (reference sequence). The CDR3 DNA follows: TGTGCCAGTAGTAGCGGGACGAACACCGGGGAGCTGTTTTTT. The encoded protein is CASSSGTNTGELFF. The whole variable domain, filled in from reference TRBV19 and TRBJ2-2, reads DGGITQSPKYLFRKEGQNVTLSCEQNLNHDAMYWYRQDPGQGLRLIYYSQIVNDFQKGDIAEGYSVSREKKESFPLTVTSAQKNPTAFYLCASSSGTNTGELFFGEGSRLTVL.

The V and J genes are TRBV4-2 and TRBJ2-3; D is undetermined. CDR3 length: 16 amino acids. The germline V gene has CDR1 LGHNA and CDR2 YNFKEQ. Trimming stripped 1 base from V and 0 bases from J, with 11 bases between. This chain's CDR3 is CASSQAAGSSTDTQYF. Here the CDR3 DNA reads TGTGCCAGCAGCCAAGCGGCAGGAAGTAGCACAGATACGCAGTATTTT.

The chain links TRBV7-7 to TRBJ2-5, with 10 bases matching TRBD2. V trimming: 5 bases; J trimming: 7 bases; junction bases outside the gene matches: 13. Germline-derived CDR1 and CDR2 are SSHAT and FNYEAQ (reference sequence). The CDR3 is 16 amino acids. The chain's CDR3 is CASSPFQAGGAGTQYF. CDR3 DNA sequence: TGTGCCAGCAGCCCCTTTCAAGCGGGGGGGGCAGGGACCCAGTACTTC. Filled out from reference TRBV7-7 and TRBJ2-5, the complete variable domain reads GAGVSQSPRYKVTKRGQDVTLRCDPISSHATLYWYQQALGQGPEFLTYFNYEAQPDKSGLPSDRFSAERPEGSISTLTIQRTEQRDSAMYRCASSPFQAGGAGTQYFGPGTRLLVL.

CDR3 sequence: CASSQDRVAGGSEQYF. The DNA of the CDR3 is TGCGCCAGCAGCCAAGATCGAGTTGCGGGAGGGTCTGAGCAGTACTTC. The rearrangement joins TRBV4-1 to TRBJ2-5, with 9 bases aligning to TRBD2. Germline CDR1 and CDR2: MGHRA and YSYEKL. The J segment lost 11 bases and the V segment lost 0 bases, leaving 13 bases of the junction unmatched. The CDR3 extends over 16 amino acids.

The chain recombines TRBV30 with TRBJ2-2; the D gene is possibly TRBD2 (6 bases). V dropped 4 bases and J dropped 0 bases, with 9 bases sitting between them. Germline loops: CDR1 GTSNPN, CDR2 SVGIG (reference sequence). This CDR3 is built from 14 residues. In DNA, the CDR3 is TGTGCCTGGATGGGGGGATCGAACACCGGGGAGCTGTTTTTT. Its protein is CAWMGGSNTGELFF.

The chain uses TRBV19 and TRBJ1-5, with D perhaps matching TRBD1 (5 bases). CDR1 is LNHDA and CDR2 is SQIVND in the germline V gene (reference sequence). The CDR3 is 15 amino acids. Deletions cut 0 bases from V and 0 bases from J, with 6 bases between. CDR3: CASSIEGASNQPQHF. The CDR3 DNA follows: TGTGCCAGTAGTATAGAAGGGGCTAGCAATCAGCCCCAGCATTTT.

V usage is TRBV29-1 and J usage is TRBJ2-1, with 7 nucleotides matching TRBD2. CDR3 length equals 17 residues. The V and J ends lost 4 bases and 10 bases, in that order; junction bases with no gene match: 22. The germline CDR1 and CDR2 sequences are SQVTM and ANQGSEA. In nucleotides, the CDR3 is TGCAGCGTTGCAGGGCTAGCGGCCCCATTTTCGGCGAGGGAGCAGTTCTTC. Its protein is CSVAGLAAPFSAREQFF.

This chain joins TRBV9 and TRBJ2-2; D may be TRBD1 (8 bases). The CDR3 loop spans 14 amino acids. The V end was cut by 6 bases, the J end by 3 bases, with 12 bases between. Per the germline V gene, CDR1 is SGDLS and CDR2 is YYNGEE. The CDR3 protein is CASKRDRYTGELFF. The CDR3 DNA reads TGTGCCAGCAAGCGGGACAGGTACACCGGGGAGCTGTTTTTT.

This sequence joins TRBV5-1 and TRBJ2-1; the match to TRBD2 covers 9 bases. Germline V gives CDR1 SGHRS, CDR2 YFSETQ. The CDR3 sequence is 14 residues long. With 5 bases clipped from V and 6 bases from J, the junction kept 6 bases outside the gene matches. CDR3 amino acids: CASRLAGPFNEQFF. Here the CDR3 DNA reads TGCGCCAGCAGGCTAGCGGGACCGTTCAATGAGCAGTTCTTC.

V usage is TRBV29-1 and J usage is TRBJ1-2, with unresolved D. The germline V gene has CDR1 SQVTM and CDR2 ANQGSEA. The V gene lost 3 bases and the J gene lost 6 bases, with 26 bases spanning the gap. CDR3 length equals 17 residues. In DNA, the CDR3 is TGCAGCGTTGAGCCCCTGTCCTCTATCTCTCCTCGTAATGGCTACACCTTC. Translated: CSVEPLSSISPRNGYTF.

This chain connects TRBV5-6 to TRBJ2-1; TRBD2 agrees at 8 bases. V lost 2 bases, J lost 0 bases, and 4 bases stayed unmatched. This CDR3 is built from 16 residues. Per the germline V gene, CDR1 is SGHDT and CDR2 is YYEEEE. The CDR3 DNA is TGTGCCAGCAGCTTAGGTAGCGGGACCTCCTACAATGAGCAGTTCTTC. Translating gives CASSLGSGTSYNEQFF.

V usage is TRBV28 and J usage is TRBJ1-2; D perhaps matches TRBD1 (6 bases). The CDR3 spans 17 residues. Per germline, CDR1 MDHEN and CDR2 SYDVKM. With 5 bases removed from V and 4 bases from J, the gap between germline ends came to 23 bases. CDR3 protein: CASSPGASGVASYGYTF. DNA of the CDR3: TGTGCCAGCAGTCCAGGGGCGTCAGGGGTCGCCTCCTATGGCTACACCTTC.